This TCR beta chain was sequenced in a study of identifying expanded T cells in peripheral blood. Worth noting for this clone: Its matching antigen is unknown.

Clones were sequenced by immunoSEQ multiplex PCR, and TCRdb holds only the in-frame ones, with some missing. The sample contains about 130,000 clones, 86% of which appear only once. Germline V gene sequence: CDR1 SGHNT, CDR2 YYREEE (reference sequence). V was trimmed by 0 bases and J by 5 bases, leaving 9 bases between them. This CDR3 has 14 amino acids. During the collection period, no donor immune events like infections were recorded. Study-wide results and limits: Differentially abundant clones: 0.95 to 1.5 between replicates, 16.4 at approximately 13 days, 19 to 20 at four. Two-week clone count variance significantly increased as total template count grew.

This rearrangement joins TRBV5-4 to TRBJ2-1, with unresolved D. The sample was blood. The TCR comes from a person aged 18 to 75 in good health. The CDR3 DNA sequence: TGTGCCAGCAGCTTGGCCAATGAGAACAATGAGCAGTTCTTC. This encodes CASSLANENNEQFF.